Following are 23 T cell receptor beta chains from one sample sequenced in a study of post-analysis software for immune sequencing data. Study-level findings and limits: TRBV segments more frequent in patients than in controls numbered roughly five and included TRBV5-6, TRBV5-1 and TRBV20-1.

Sequencing libraries made from TCR beta cDNA carried unique molecular identifiers. TCRdb used MiXCR to reprocess the PCR reads, holding one entry per CDR3 protein. Of almost 700,000 distinct CDR3 sequences in the sample, approximately 60% were seen once. The antigens these receptors bind are not known. Input material: blood. These receptors were collected from a girl aged 2 to 9 with multiple sclerosis.

This clonotype was seen a few times. The V call is TRBV29-1, the J call TRBJ2-1; 10 bases align to TRBD2. Germline-derived CDR1 and CDR2 are SQVTM and ANQGSEA. The CDR3 has 15 amino acids. The V segment lost 3 bases and the J segment 10 bases; nucleotides outside the gene matches: 12. The CDR3 is CSVDWGLAGAGEQFF. The CDR3 DNA is TGCAGCGTTGACTGGGGGCTAGCGGGAGCAGGCGAGCAGTTCTTC.

This chain links TRBV7-2 with TRBJ2-7; D remains unclear. Germline V gene data show CDR1 as SGHTA and CDR2 as FQGNSA. Trimming stripped 6 bases from V and 0 bases from J, with 9 bases between. The CDR3 has 13 amino acids. The CDR3 DNA reads TGTGCCAGCAGGGGCGACAACTCCTACGAGCAGTACTTC. Amino acid sequence: CASRGDNSYEQYF. The whole variable domain, filled in from reference TRBV7-2 and TRBJ2-7, reads GAGVSQSPSNKVTEKGKDVELRCDPISGHTALYWYRQSLGQGLEFLIYFQGNSAPDKSGLPSDRFSAERTGGSVSTLTIQRTQQEDSAVYLCASRGDNSYEQYFGPGTRLTVT.

The rearrangement uses TRBV5-1 and TRBJ1-2; 9 bases align to TRBD1. CDR1 and CDR2 from the germline V gene are SGHRS and YFSETQ. The length of the CDR3 is 18 residues. J lost 2 bases, V lost 1 base, and 12 bases had no gene match. CDR3 nucleotides: TGCGCCAGCAGCTTGAAGGGTGGGACAGGGCCCCTGAACTATGGCTACACCTTC. Encoded protein: CASSLKGGTGPLNYGYTF.

V is TRBV27 and J is TRBJ1-5; no clear D. The germline CDR1 and CDR2 sequences are MNHEY and SMNVEV (reference sequence). V was trimmed by 6 bases and J by 3 bases, leaving 9 bases between them. The CDR3 covers 13 residues. The CDR3 region is CASSFLANQPQHF. CDR3 DNA: TGTGCCAGCAGCTTTCTGGCCAATCAGCCCCAGCATTTT.

The V gene is TRBV15, the J gene TRBJ2-5, with D maybe TRBD1 (6 bases). This CDR3 comprises 14 residues. Trimming left V 3 bases short and J 2 bases short, with 10 bases between. Per the germline V gene, CDR1 is LNHNV and CDR2 is YYDKDF (reference sequence). The CDR3 region is CATSSGTIQETQYF. DNA of the CDR3: TGTGCCACCAGCAGCGGGACAATACAAGAGACCCAGTACTTC.

The chain has TRBV3-1 and TRBJ2-4, with D possibly being TRBD1 or TRBD2 (6 bases each). The CDR3 loop spans 14 amino acids. CDR1 LGHDT and CDR2 YNNKEL come from the germline V gene (reference sequence). Trimming stripped 0 bases from V and 10 bases from J, with 13 bases between. CDR3 residues: CASSQELRGRIQYF. The CDR3 coding sequence is TGTGCCAGCAGCCAAGAATTGAGGGGGAGGATTCAGTACTTC. The full variable domain, its missing parts supplied by reference TRBV3-1 and TRBJ2-4, is DTAVSQTPKYLVTQMGNDKSIKCEQNLGHDTMYWYKQDSKKFLKIMFSYNNKELIINETVPNRFSPKSPDKAHLNLHINSLELGDSAVYFCASSQELRGRIQYFGAGTRLSVL.

The V call is TRBV2, the J call TRBJ2-2; 10 bases are shared with TRBD2. The CDR3 has 19 amino acids. The germline V gene has CDR1 SNHLY and CDR2 FYNNEI. The V and J ends lost 1 base and 1 base, in that order; junction bases with no gene match: 9. CDR3 in amino acids: CASSEVVGLAAVNTGELFF. In DNA form, the CDR3 reads TGTGCCAGCAGTGAAGTAGTAGGACTAGCGGCAGTGAACACCGGGGAGCTGTTTTTT.

This chain joins TRBV11-3 and TRBJ2-1; the D gene is possibly TRBD1 (6 bases). Germline V lookup: CDR1 SGHNT, CDR2 YENEEA. The CDR3 has 17 amino acids. Trimming stripped 3 bases from V and 0 bases from J, with 15 bases between. CDR3 sequence reads: CASSFQGTSVSYNEQFF. DNA of the CDR3: TGTGCCAGCAGCTTCCAGGGGACGAGCGTCTCCTACAATGAGCAGTTCTTC.

The chain links TRBV3-1 to TRBJ1-1, with 8 nucleotides matching TRBD1. Per germline, CDR1 LGHDT and CDR2 YNNKEL (reference sequence). CDR3 length: 17 residues. Trimming took 3 bases from V and 5 from J; bases not matched to a gene: 14. CDR3 amino acids: CASSHAYDQGARTEAFF. For the CDR3, the DNA is TGTGCCAGCAGCCACGCCTATGACCAGGGGGCGCGTACTGAAGCTTTCTTT.

V usage is TRBV7-9 and J usage is TRBJ2-1; D may be TRBD1 or TRBD2 (6 bases each). The germline V gene encodes CDR1 SEHNR and CDR2 FQNEAQ (reference sequence). CDR3 length: 17 residues. V dropped 1 base and J dropped 1 base, with 14 bases sitting between them. CDR3 coding DNA: TGTGCCAGCAGCTTAGTTTCGGGGGCGAATTCCTACAATGAGCAGTTCTTC. Residues: CASSLVSGANSYNEQFF.

The chain combines TRBV11-2 with TRBJ2-5, with TRBD2 matching over 7 bases. This CDR3 is 16 amino acids long. V gave up 1 base and J gave up 4 bases; unmatched junction bases: 9. CDR1 and CDR2 from the germline V gene are SGHAT and FQNNGV. The CDR3 here is CASSLAGRGRAETQYF. In DNA, the CDR3 is TGTGCCAGCAGCTTAGCGGGGCGGGGGAGGGCAGAGACCCAGTACTTC.

V and J are TRBV20-1 and TRBJ2-3; 11 bases agree with TRBD2. J lost 11 bases, V lost 7 bases, and 5 bases had no gene match. Germline lookup yields CDR1 DFQATT and CDR2 SNEGSKA (reference sequence). The CDR3 sequence is 11 residues long. CDR3 protein: CSVLAGEEQYF. CDR3 nucleotides: TGCAGTGTACTAGCGGGAGAGGAGCAGTATTTT.

V is TRBV3-1 and J is TRBJ2-7; 7 bases are a match to TRBD2. The CDR3 length is 15 residues. Germline loops: CDR1 LGHDT, CDR2 YNNKEL (reference sequence). The V segment lost 4 bases and the J segment 2 bases; nucleotides outside the gene matches: 8. CDR3 in amino acids: CASSPYSSGAYEQYF. The CDR3 DNA sequence: TGTGCCAGCAGCCCCTACTCTAGCGGCGCCTACGAGCAGTACTTC.

This clonotype was found a few times. J is TRBJ2-5 and V is TRBV10-3; D is unresolved. The J call may be mistaken, given a closer DNA end match to TRBJ2-7. The CDR3 extends over 14 amino acids. CDR1 is ENHRY, CDR2 SYGVKD, per germline. CDR3 sequence (DNA): TGTGCCATCAGTCGACAAGAAGCGACCTACGAGCAGTACTTC. This encodes CAISRQEATYEQYF.

The rearrangement links TRBV4-1 to TRBJ1-2; 7 bases line up with TRBD1. Germline CDR1 reads MGHRA; CDR2 reads YSYEKL. CDR3 length: 17 amino acids. After removal of 0 bases from V and 8 bases from J, the junction contained 15 bases not matched to a gene. As DNA, the CDR3 is TGCGCCAGCAGCCAAGAAGGGGGCTCGGGGAACGCGGACGGCTACACCTTC. It specifies CASSQEGGSGNADGYTF.

The chain employs TRBV27 and TRBJ1-1; D unresolved. Germline values: CDR1 MNHEY, CDR2 SMNVEV (reference sequence). V was clipped by 4 bases and J by 3 bases, with 15 bases between them. The CDR3 contains 15 residues. CDR3 region: CASSSLPGADTEAFF. CDR3 bases: TGTGCCAGCAGTTCCCTGCCAGGTGCGGACACTGAAGCTTTCTTT.

The CDR3 coding sequence is TGCGCCAGCAGCCAAGATGCAGGCAGCTCCTACAATGAGCAGTACTTC. As protein: CASSQDAGSSYNEQYF. The chain uses TRBV4-3 and TRBJ2-5; the D is unclear. This CDR3 region has 16 residues. Looked up from germline, CDR1 is LGHNA and CDR2 is YSLEER. Trimming cost V 0 bases and J 11 bases, with 22 bases left between them.

This clonotype was observed a handful of times. This rearrangement joins TRBV7-8 to TRBJ1-5, with D uncertain. The CDR3 totals 13 residues. Deletions cut 5 bases from V and 0 bases from J, with 5 bases between. Germline-derived CDR1 and CDR2 are SGHVS and FQNEAQ. In DNA form, the CDR3 reads TGTGCCAGCAGCGCAGCTAGCAATCAGCCCCAGCATTTT. It is translated as CASSAASNQPQHF.

This sequence joins TRBV29-1 and TRBJ1-1; D remains ambiguous. In germline, CDR1 is SQVTM, CDR2 ANQGSEA. V was shortened by 0 bases and J by 4 bases, with 15 bases between the two germline ends. The CDR3 consists of 15 residues. The CDR3, as DNA: TGCAGCGTTGAAGATCTGGCCCAGAGAGGCACTGAAGCTTTCTTT. Translating it yields CSVEDLAQRGTEAFF.

This clonotype was observed a handful of times. The chain uses TRBV12-3 or TRBV12-4 and TRBJ2-3; maybe TRBD2 (6 bases). With 5 bases removed from V and 6 bases from J, the gap between germline ends came to 15 bases. The CDR3 sequence is 14 residues long. The CDR3 loop is CASSPPGGWDTQYF. CDR3 coding DNA: TGTGCCAGCAGTCCCCCTGGGGGGTGGGATACGCAGTATTTT.

This clonotype was seen a handful of times. The V gene is TRBV20-1, the J gene TRBJ1-5, with D perhaps matching TRBD1 (5 bases). V lost 0 bases to trimming and J lost 6 bases, with 12 bases between them. Germline V gene data show CDR1 as DFQATT and CDR2 as SNEGSKA (reference sequence). This CDR3 contains 14 residues. CDR3 residues: CSARDRGVVQPQHF. In DNA, the CDR3 is TGCAGTGCTAGAGATCGAGGGGTGGTTCAGCCCCAGCATTTT.

This chain connects TRBV5-6 to TRBJ1-2; TRBD1 might be the D (5 bases). CDR1 SGHDT and CDR2 YYEEEE come from the germline V gene. This CDR3 is 13 amino acids long. V was pared by 5 bases and J by 1 base, with 9 bases between. CDR3 DNA: TGTGCCAGCAGTCCACAGGATAACTATGGCTACACCTTC. This translates into CASSPQDNYGYTF.

The chain has TRBV29-1 and TRBJ2-3; tentatively, D is TRBD1 or TRBD2 (6 bases each). Trimming stripped 8 bases from V and 4 bases from J, with 25 bases between. This CDR3 has 16 amino acids. In germline, CDR1 is SQVTM, CDR2 ANQGSEA. CDR3 bases: TGCAGCTCCCAGGGAGGACACGGCGAGGGGGCAGATACGCAGTATTTT. This codes for CSSQGGHGEGADTQYF.